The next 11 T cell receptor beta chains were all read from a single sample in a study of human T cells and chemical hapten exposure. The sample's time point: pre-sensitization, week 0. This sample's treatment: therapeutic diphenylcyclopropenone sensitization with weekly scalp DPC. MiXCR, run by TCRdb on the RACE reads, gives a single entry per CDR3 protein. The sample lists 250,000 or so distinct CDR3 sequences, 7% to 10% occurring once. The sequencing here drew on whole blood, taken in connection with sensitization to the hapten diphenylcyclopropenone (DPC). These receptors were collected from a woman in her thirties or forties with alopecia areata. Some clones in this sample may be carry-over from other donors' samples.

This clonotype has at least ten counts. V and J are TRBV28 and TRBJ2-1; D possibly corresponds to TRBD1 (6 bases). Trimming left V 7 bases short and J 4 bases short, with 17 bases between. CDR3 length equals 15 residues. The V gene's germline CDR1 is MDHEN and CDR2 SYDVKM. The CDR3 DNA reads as TGTGCCAGCACCTTCAGGGGTTTAGGTTACAATGAGCAGTTCTTC. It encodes CASTFRGLGYNEQFF.

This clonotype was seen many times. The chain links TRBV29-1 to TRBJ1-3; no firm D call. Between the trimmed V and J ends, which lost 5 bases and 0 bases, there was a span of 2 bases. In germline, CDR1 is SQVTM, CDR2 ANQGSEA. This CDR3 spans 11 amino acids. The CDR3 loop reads CSVNSGNTIYF. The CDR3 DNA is TGCAGCGTTAACTCTGGAAACACCATATATTTT.

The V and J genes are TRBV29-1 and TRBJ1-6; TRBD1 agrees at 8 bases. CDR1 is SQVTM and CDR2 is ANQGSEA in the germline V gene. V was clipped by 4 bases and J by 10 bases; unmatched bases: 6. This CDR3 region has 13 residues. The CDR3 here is CSVGGAGGSPLHF. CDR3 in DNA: TGCAGCGTTGGCGGGGCAGGGGGCTCACCCCTCCACTTT.

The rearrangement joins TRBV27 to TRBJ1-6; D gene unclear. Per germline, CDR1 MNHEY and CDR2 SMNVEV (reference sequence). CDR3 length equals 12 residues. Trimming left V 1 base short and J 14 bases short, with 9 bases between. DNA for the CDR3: TGTGCCAGCAGTTTATACTCCGGCGCCCTCCACTTT. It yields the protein CASSLYSGALHF.

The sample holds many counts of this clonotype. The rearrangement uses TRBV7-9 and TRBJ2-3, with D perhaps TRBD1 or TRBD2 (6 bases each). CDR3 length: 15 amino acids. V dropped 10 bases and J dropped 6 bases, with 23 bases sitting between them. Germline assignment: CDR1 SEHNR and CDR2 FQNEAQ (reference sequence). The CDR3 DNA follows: TGTGCCACCTCGGCGGAGGGGGGACTGTTCGATACGCAGTATTTT. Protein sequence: CATSAEGGLFDTQYF.

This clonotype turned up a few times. This CDR3 is CASSLGRRPGQPQHF. The CDR3 bases are TGCGCCAGCAGCTTGGGTCGACGGCCGGGTCAGCCCCAGCATTTT. V gene TRBV5-1 combines with J gene TRBJ1-5; the D is unclear. V was trimmed by 0 bases and J by 6 bases, leaving 13 bases between them. CDR3 length: 15 residues. The germline V gene encodes CDR1 SGHRS and CDR2 YFSETQ.

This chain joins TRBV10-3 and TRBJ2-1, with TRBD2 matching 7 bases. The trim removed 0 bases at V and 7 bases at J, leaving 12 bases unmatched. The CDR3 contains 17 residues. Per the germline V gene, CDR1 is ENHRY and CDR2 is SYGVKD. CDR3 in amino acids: CAISESVGGSPLNEQFF. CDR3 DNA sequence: TGTGCCATCAGTGAGTCGGTAGGCGGGAGCCCGCTGAATGAGCAGTTCTTC.

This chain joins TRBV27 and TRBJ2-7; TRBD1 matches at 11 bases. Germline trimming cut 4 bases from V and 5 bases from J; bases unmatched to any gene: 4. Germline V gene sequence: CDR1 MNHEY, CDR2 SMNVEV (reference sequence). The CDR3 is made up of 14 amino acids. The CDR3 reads CASSWGQGVDEQYF. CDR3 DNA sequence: TGTGCCAGCAGTTGGGGACAGGGGGTGGACGAGCAGTACTTC.

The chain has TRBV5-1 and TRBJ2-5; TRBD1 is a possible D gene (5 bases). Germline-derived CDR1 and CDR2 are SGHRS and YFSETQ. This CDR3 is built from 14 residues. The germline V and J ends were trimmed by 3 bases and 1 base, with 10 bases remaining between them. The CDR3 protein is CASSWARAQETQYF. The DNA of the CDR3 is TGCGCCAGCAGCTGGGCCAGGGCCCAAGAGACCCAGTACTTC.

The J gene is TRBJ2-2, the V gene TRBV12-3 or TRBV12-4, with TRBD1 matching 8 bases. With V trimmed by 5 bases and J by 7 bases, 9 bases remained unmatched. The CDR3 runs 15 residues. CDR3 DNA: TGTGCCAGCAGTCCCGACAGGGGTCGATTCGGGGAGCTGTTTTTT. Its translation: CASSPDRGRFGELFF.

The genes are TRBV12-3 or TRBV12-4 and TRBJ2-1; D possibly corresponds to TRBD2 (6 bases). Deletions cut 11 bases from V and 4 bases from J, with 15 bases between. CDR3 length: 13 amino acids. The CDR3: CASNGGIYNEQFF. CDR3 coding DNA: TGTGCCTCCAATGGCGGGATATACAATGAGCAGTTCTTC.